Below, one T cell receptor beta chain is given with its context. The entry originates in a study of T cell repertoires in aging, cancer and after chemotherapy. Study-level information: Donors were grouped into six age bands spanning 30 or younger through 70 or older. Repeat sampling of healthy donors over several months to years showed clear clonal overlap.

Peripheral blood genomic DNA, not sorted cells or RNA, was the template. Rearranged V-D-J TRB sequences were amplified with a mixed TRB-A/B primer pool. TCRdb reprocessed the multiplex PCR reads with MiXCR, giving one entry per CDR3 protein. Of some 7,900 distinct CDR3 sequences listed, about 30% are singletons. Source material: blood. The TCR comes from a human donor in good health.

CDR3 sequence: CASSLELGGTEAFF. CDR3 nucleotides: TGTGCCAGCAGCTTGGAACTCGGGGGCACTGAAGCTTTCTTT. J is TRBJ1-1 and V is TRBV5-6; D possibly corresponds to TRBD1 (5 bases). The CDR3 loop spans 14 amino acids. Trimming took 0 bases from V and 4 from J, leaving 10 bases between them. Germline CDR1 is SGHDT and CDR2 is YYEEEE.